These 13 T cell receptor beta chains were sequenced from one sample in a study of molecular identifiers for immune sequencing clone quantification. TCRdb itself ran the PCR reads through MiXCR, one entry per CDR3 protein. In the table there are about 640,000 distinct CDR3 sequences, about 20% of which are singletons. The specimen was naive CD8+ T cells from blood, with Jurkat cell RNA spiked in. Described subset: FACS-sorted CD8+CD4-CCR7+CD45RA+ naive T cells. All receptors derive from a human donor in good health. Some libraries in this study had Jurkat cell RNA spiked in.

This clonotype was counted at least ten times. This sequence joins TRBV6-2 or TRBV6-3 and TRBJ1-1; D call uncertain. The CDR3 runs 13 residues. Germline CDR1 is MNHEY and CDR2 is SVGEGT. Trimming removed 0 bases from V and 8 bases from J, with 10 bases in between. The CDR3 protein is CASSYSGRLEAFF. CDR3 nucleotides: TGTGCCAGCAGTTACTCGGGCAGGTTAGAAGCTTTCTTT.

Concerning this clonotype: At one end, the junction sequence differs from germline, possibly due to a read error. The CDR3 loop reads CAGSSTGNTIYF. The CDR3 DNA follows: TGTGCCGGCAGTTCGACAGGAAACACCATATATTTT. The chain recombines TRBV6-2 or TRBV6-3 with TRBJ1-3; D is uncertain. This CDR3 is 12 amino acids long. Per the germline V gene, CDR1 is MNHEY and CDR2 is SVGEGT.

The V call is TRBV7-6, the J call TRBJ2-5; D gene ambiguous. V lost 5 bases, J lost 5 bases, and 12 bases lay in between. This CDR3 is 13 amino acids long. Looked up from germline, CDR1 is SGHVS and CDR2 is FNYEAQ. The CDR3 loop is CASSPIPAETQYF. In DNA form, the CDR3 reads TGTGCCAGCAGCCCTATTCCGGCGGAGACCCAGTACTTC.

This clonotype has a handful of counts. This chain links TRBV9 with TRBJ2-3, with 16 bases aligning to TRBD2. V gave up 3 bases and J gave up 6 bases; unmatched junction bases: 13. CDR3 length: 19 amino acids. Germline loops: CDR1 SGDLS, CDR2 YYNGEE. The DNA of the CDR3 is TGTGCCAGCAGCGGACCATTGAGGGGACTAGCGGGGGGGGGTGATACGCAGTATTTT. It specifies CASSGPLRGLAGGGDTQYF.

This clonotype has a handful of counts. The V and J genes are TRBV5-5 and TRBJ2-5; D unclear. Germline loops: CDR1 SGHKS, CDR2 YYEKEE (reference sequence). The CDR3 length is 15 residues. Trimming took 3 bases from V and 1 from J, leaving 13 bases between them. In DNA, the CDR3 is TGTGCCAGCAGCTCCCCCCAAGAGAGCCAAGAGACCCAGTACTTC. Protein sequence: CASSSPQESQETQYF. The whole variable domain, remainder taken from reference TRBV5-5 and TRBJ2-5, is DAGVTQSPTHLIKTRGQQVTLRCSPISGHKSVSWYQQVLGQGPQFIFQYYEKEERGRGNFPDRFSARQFPNYSSELNVNALLLGDSALYLCASSSPQESQETQYFGPGTRLLVL.

At least ten counts were recorded for this clonotype. The chain recombines TRBV20-1 with TRBJ2-7; 11 bases map to TRBD2. V lost 2 bases and J lost 4; bases outside the gene matches: 4. The CDR3 is made up of 14 amino acids. Germline V gene lookup returns CDR1 DFQATT and CDR2 SNEGSKA (reference sequence). The CDR3 here is CSARLAGGGYEQYF. CDR3 DNA: TGCAGTGCTAGACTAGCGGGGGGTGGTTACGAGCAGTACTTC.

Remarks on this clonotype: Just one base apart from a much larger clone, this may be a read error. The chain uses TRBV20-1 and TRBJ2-2; tentatively, D is TRBD2 (5 bases). This CDR3 is built from 16 residues. Germline V gives CDR1 DFQATT, CDR2 SNEGSKA (reference sequence). The CDR3 loop reads CSAPMLRSPNTGKLFF. CDR3 nucleotides: TGCAGTGCTCCAATGCTACGTAGTCCGAACACCGGGAAGCTGTTTTTT.

This clonotype appeared many times. The chain uses TRBV4-1 and TRBJ2-6; possibly TRBD1 or TRBD2 for D (5 bases each). CDR1 is MGHRA, CDR2 YSYEKL, per germline. V was cut by 0 bases and J by 5 bases, with 11 bases left in between. This CDR3 spans 16 amino acids. CDR3 DNA sequence: TGCGCCAGCAGCCAAGATGGCCAGGGACGGGCCAACGTCCTGACTTTC. Translating it yields CASSQDGQGRANVLTF.

This clonotype occurred a few times. The chain joins TRBV4-2 to TRBJ1-1; D not resolved. Trimming took 1 base from V and 4 from J, leaving 7 bases between them. The CDR3 has 13 amino acids. Germline CDR1 is LGHNA and CDR2 is YNFKEQ. The CDR3 protein is CASSQGSFTEAFF. The CDR3 DNA sequence: TGTGCCAGCAGCCAAGGATCGTTCACTGAAGCTTTCTTT.

This clonotype has at least ten counts. The chain links TRBV2 to TRBJ2-3; no clear D gene. CDR3 length equals 17 residues. The germline V gene has CDR1 SNHLY and CDR2 FYNNEI. V lost 6 bases and J lost 0, with 19 bases in between. For the CDR3, the DNA is TGTGCCAGCAGGCCTCGTCTTCAGTATGGAAGCACAGATACGCAGTATTTT. Translating it yields CASRPRLQYGSTDTQYF.

This clonotype was found many times. This chain uses TRBV6-6 with TRBJ1-1; maybe TRBD1 (5 bases). Trimming shortened V by 10 bases and J by 3 bases, and 21 bases separated the two germline ends. Germline values: CDR1 MNHNY, CDR2 SVGAGI (reference sequence). The CDR3 is 15 residues long. CDR3 amino acids: CATFSGGISDTEAFF. The CDR3 DNA follows: TGTGCCACCTTTTCCGGGGGGATATCCGACACTGAAGCTTTCTTT.

For this clonotype: This could be a read error, since a much larger clone is one nucleotide away. The rearrangement uses TRBV19 and TRBJ2-1; D ambiguous. This CDR3 is 14 amino acids long. CDR1 and CDR2 from the germline V gene are LNHDA and SQIVND (reference sequence). The DNA for the CDR3 is TGTGCCAGTAGTATCTCCTCTGGTCGCAGTGAGCGGTTCTTC. This gives the protein CASSISSGRSERFF.

This clonotype was picked up many times. The CDR3 spells CASSFDGSYGYTF. As DNA, the CDR3 is TGTGCCAGCAGTTTTGACGGGTCCTATGGCTACACCTTC. This sequence joins TRBV7-9 and TRBJ1-2; D gene unclear. With 6 bases removed from V and 4 bases from J, the gap between germline ends came to 12 bases. The germline gives CDR1 SEHNR, CDR2 FQNEAQ (reference sequence). This CDR3 is 13 amino acids long.